The 30 T cell receptor beta chains in this list originate from one sample, sequenced in a study of blood T cell repertoires in COVID-19. The assay was immunoSEQ multiplex PCR, and TCRdb's table has in-frame clones only and misses some. The table has about 70,000 clones, around 76% seen once; the top ten hold over 25%. Sequencing was performed on peripheral blood. Receptors originate from a woman of 80 years or more with active or convalescent COVID-19.

This chain links TRBV16 with TRBJ2-5; 8 bases agree with TRBD2. Per the germline V gene, CDR1 is KGHSY and CDR2 is FQNENV. This CDR3 is 17 amino acids long. J lost 5 bases, V lost 1 base, and 12 bases had no gene match. CDR3 nucleotide sequence: TGTGCCAGCAGCCAATTGACTAGCGTCGGGGCTCGGGAGACCCAGTACTTC. Translated, it gives CASSQLTSVGARETQYF.

V usage is TRBV6-5 and J usage is TRBJ1-5, with D hard to call. The V gene lost 5 bases and the J gene lost 1 base, with 6 bases spanning the gap. The V gene's germline CDR1 is MNHEY and CDR2 SVGAGI. The CDR3 is 13 amino acids. As DNA, the CDR3 is TGTGCCAGCAGTACAAGAAGCAATCAGCCCCAGCATTTT. Its protein product is CASSTRSNQPQHF.

A few counts support this clone. The chain recombines TRBV5-4 with TRBJ2-7, with D maybe TRBD2 (5 bases). The CDR3 is 15 residues long. V gave up 2 bases and J gave up 5 bases, with 17 bases separating them. Germline values: CDR1 SGHNT, CDR2 YYREEE (reference sequence). The CDR3 DNA follows: TGTGCCAGCAGCTTTGAGGGCCCCCGGTTGAACGAGCAGTACTTC. The encoded protein is CASSFEGPRLNEQYF.

The rearrangement uses TRBV29-1 and TRBJ2-5; 10 nucleotides match TRBD1. V gave up 0 bases and J gave up 4 bases; unmatched junction bases: 2. Germline CDR1 reads SQVTM; CDR2 reads ANQGSEA. The CDR3 totals 14 residues. In nucleotides, the CDR3 is TGCAGCGTTGAAGACAGGGACAGGGGAGAGACCCAGTACTTC. Amino acids: CSVEDRDRGETQYF.

In nucleotides, the CDR3 is TGTGCCAGCAGCCAGGGGGCGAGGAATGAGCAGTTCTTC. Translation: CASSQGARNEQFF. The J gene is TRBJ2-1, the V gene TRBV3-1 (or the pseudogene TRBV3-2); the D gene is possibly TRBD1 (6 bases). Germline V lookup: CDR1 LGHDT, CDR2 YNNKEL (reference sequence). Trimming left V 3 bases short and J 7 bases short, with 10 bases between. The CDR3 is 13 residues long.

The chain joins TRBV28 to TRBJ2-4; 10 bases are shared with TRBD1. There are 15 residues in the CDR3. J gave up 6 bases and V 7 bases, and 9 bases lay outside the gene matches. The V gene's germline CDR1 is MDHEN and CDR2 SYDVKM. The CDR3 region is CASKPRGQGLNIQYF. The CDR3 DNA is TGTGCCAGCAAGCCCCGGGGACAGGGGCTAAACATTCAGTACTTC.

The rearrangement joins TRBV2 to TRBJ2-1; D possibly corresponds to TRBD1 (6 bases). Germline assignment: CDR1 SNHLY and CDR2 FYNNEI. V lost 4 bases and J lost 9, with 13 bases in between. The CDR3 has 13 amino acids. CDR3 in amino acids: CASSVQGSGEQFF. CDR3 bases: TGTGCCAGCAGTGTACAGGGTTCGGGTGAGCAGTTCTTC.

This clone has just a few counts. This chain joins TRBV15 and TRBJ1-4, with 7 positions matching TRBD1. Trimming removed 8 bases from V and 8 bases from J; junction bases left unmatched: 5. The CDR3 contains 12 residues. From germline, CDR1 is LNHNV and CDR2 YYDKDF (reference sequence). The CDR3 DNA reads as TGTGCCACCGGACAGGTGGGGGAAAAACTGTTTTTT. This codes for CATGQVGEKLFF.

This clone was counted between two and nine times. V is TRBV30 and J is TRBJ2-3; a possible D gene is TRBD2 (7 bases). The CDR3 totals 15 residues. Per the germline V gene, CDR1 is GTSNPN and CDR2 is SVGIG (reference sequence). V gave up 5 bases and J gave up 0 bases, with 15 bases separating them. CDR3 DNA: TGTGCCTGGGGGCCTGGGGGGGCTAGCACAGATACGCAGTATTTT. Translating gives CAWGPGGASTDTQYF.

This rearrangement joins TRBV3-1 (or the pseudogene TRBV3-2) to TRBJ1-6; the match to TRBD1 covers 8 bases. The CDR3 is made up of 21 amino acids. Germline assignment: CDR1 LGHDT and CDR2 YNNKEL (reference sequence). With 1 base clipped from V and 0 bases from J, the junction kept 14 bases outside the gene matches. CDR3 in DNA: TGTGCCAGCAGCCAAGGGCGGACAGGGCCCCTTGGATGCTCCTATAATTCACCCCTCCACTTT. Its protein is CASSQGRTGPLGCSYNSPLHF.

The chain recombines TRBV9 with TRBJ1-1; the match to TRBD1 covers 7 bases. The CDR3 covers 15 residues. J gave up 3 bases and V 4 bases, and 9 bases lay outside the gene matches. Germline CDR1 reads SGDLS; CDR2 reads YYNGEE. This chain's CDR3 is CASSLQAGGDTEAFF. The CDR3 DNA is TGTGCCAGCAGCCTCCAGGCAGGGGGAGACACTGAAGCTTTCTTT.

This clone was counted only a few times. The V gene is TRBV11-1, the J gene TRBJ1-1, with D possibly TRBD1 on 6 matching bases. V shed 2 bases and J shed 1 base, with 8 bases lying between them. This CDR3 spans 14 amino acids. The germline V gene has CDR1 SGHAT and CDR2 FQDESV (reference sequence). The CDR3 sequence: CASSLSGENTEAFF. CDR3 nucleotide sequence: TGTGCCAGCAGCTTATCAGGGGAGAACACTGAAGCTTTCTTT.

The V and J genes are TRBV5-5 and TRBJ1-1; D remains unclear. This CDR3 region has 13 residues. The V gene lost 1 base and the J gene lost 1 base, with 5 bases spanning the gap. Germline CDR1 reads SGHKS; CDR2 reads YYEKEE (reference sequence). The DNA of the CDR3 is TGTGCCAGCAGCTTGTCAGAGAACACTGAAGCTTTCTTT. Encoded protein: CASSLSENTEAFF.

This clone was counted many times. The chain has TRBV4-3 and TRBJ1-6, with D hard to call. The V and J ends lost 1 base and 10 bases respectively, with 20 bases between them. Germline lookup yields CDR1 LGHNA and CDR2 YSLEER. This CDR3 contains 17 residues. The chain's CDR3 is CASSQGSSPIKRSPLHF. The CDR3 nucleotides are TGCGCCAGCAGCCAAGGAAGCTCACCGATTAAACGGTCACCCCTCCACTTT.

The chain is built from TRBV7-2 and TRBJ2-7; 7 bases are shared with TRBD1. V dropped 3 bases and J dropped 5; count of bases not matched to a gene: 7. CDR1 and CDR2 from the germline V gene are SGHTA and FQGNSA. The CDR3 loop spans 14 amino acids. Written as DNA, the CDR3 is TGTGCCAGCAGCTTGGGGACAGTTGAAGACGAGCAGTACTTC. It codes for CASSLGTVEDEQYF.

CDR3 DNA: TGTGCCAGCAGTTCACGAGCGTATAATTCACCCCTCCACTTT. As protein: CASSSRAYNSPLHF. The rearrangement links TRBV6-5 to TRBJ1-6; D is unresolved. The CDR3 extends over 14 amino acids. Germline V gives CDR1 MNHEY, CDR2 SVGAGI. V lost 4 bases and J 4 bases, leaving 8 bases between the germline ends.

This clone was picked up many times. The V call is TRBV19, the J call TRBJ1-6, with TRBD1 matching 7 bases. Germline V lookup: CDR1 LNHDA, CDR2 SQIVND (reference sequence). This CDR3 region has 14 residues. Trimming cost V 6 bases and J 8 bases; bases outside gene matches: 7. CDR3 in DNA: TGTGCCAGTAGACCAGGGGGTTCGGATTCACCCCTCCACTTT. Encoded protein: CASRPGGSDSPLHF.

This clone was counted only a few times. J is TRBJ2-6 and V is TRBV15, with a weak D call TRBD2 (6 bases). V shed 1 base and J shed 2 bases, with 12 bases lying between them. The CDR3 runs to 17 residues. The germline gives CDR1 LNHNV, CDR2 YYDKDF (reference sequence). The CDR3: CATSRVGGQTGANVLTF. The CDR3 bases are TGTGCCACCAGCAGAGTAGGAGGGCAGACTGGGGCCAACGTCCTGACTTTC.

The V gene is TRBV15, the J gene TRBJ2-2, with a tentative D call TRBD1 (5 bases). Germline loops: CDR1 LNHNV, CDR2 YYDKDF (reference sequence). The V end lost 1 base, the J end lost 0 bases, and 6 bases lay between the germline ends. The length of the CDR3 is 15 residues. In DNA, the CDR3 is TGTGCCACCAGCAGAGCGACAGCGAACACCGGGGAGCTGTTTTTT. This translates into CATSRATANTGELFF. The entire variable domain, with the rest obtained from reference TRBV15 and TRBJ2-2, is as follows: DAMVIQNPRYQVTQFGKPVTLSCSQTLNHNVMYWYQQKSSQAPKLLFHYYDKDFNNEADTPDNFQSRRPNTSFCFLDIRSPGLGDTAMYLCATSRATANTGELFFGEGSRLTVL.

CDR3 loop: CASSQTSGGVYNEQFF. As DNA, the CDR3 is TGTGCCAGCAGCCAGACTAGCGGGGGGGTGTACAATGAGCAGTTCTTC. The V call is TRBV4-2, the J call TRBJ2-1; the match to TRBD2 covers 14 bases. Germline CDR1 is LGHNA and CDR2 is YNFKEQ. J was trimmed by 4 bases and V by 3 bases; bases with no gene match: 2. The CDR3 is made up of 16 amino acids.

This sequence joins TRBV28 and TRBJ2-4; TRBD1 agrees at 9 bases. Germline V gene sequence: CDR1 MDHEN, CDR2 SYDVKM. V was pared by 4 bases and J by 6 bases, with 1 base of the junction left unmatched. The CDR3 length is 13 residues. The CDR3 DNA follows: TGTGCCAGCAGTTGGGACAGGGCAAACATTCAGTACTTC. Translated: CASSWDRANIQYF. Complete variable domain (other parts from reference TRBV28 and TRBJ2-4): DVKVTQSSRYLVKRTGEKVFLECVQDMDHENMFWYRQDPGLGLRLIYFSYDVKMKEKGDIPEGYSVSREKKERFSLILESASTNQTSMYLCASSWDRANIQYFGAGTRLSVL.

The gene calls are TRBV20-1 and TRBJ1-3; the D gene is possibly TRBD1 (5 bases). Germline values: CDR1 DFQATT, CDR2 SNEGSKA (reference sequence). This CDR3 region has 14 residues. The V end was cut by 3 bases, the J end by 0 bases, with 9 bases between. DNA of the CDR3: TGCAGTGCTAGTCGACAGAGCTCTGGAAACACCATATATTTT. It specifies CSASRQSSGNTIYF.

The chain is built from TRBV5-1 and TRBJ2-1; D not resolved. The CDR3 is 13 amino acids. In germline, CDR1 is SGHRS, CDR2 YFSETQ. V was trimmed by 1 base and J by 8 bases, leaving 10 bases between them. CDR3 sequence: CASSLLGDYEQFF. In DNA, the CDR3 is TGCGCCAGCAGCTTGTTGGGCGATTATGAGCAGTTCTTC.

This clone has just one count. V gene TRBV6-4 combines with J gene TRBJ1-2; 8 positions match TRBD1. The CDR3 contains 16 residues. Looked up from germline, CDR1 is MRHNA and CDR2 is SNTAGT. Unmatched junction bases numbered 9, after V lost 2 bases and J lost 4 bases. The CDR3 region has the DNA TGTGCCAGCAGTGACGAGACCGGGACAGGAACCTATGGCTACACCTTC. Its protein product is CASSDETGTGTYGYTF.

The CDR3 DNA is TGTGCCAGCAGCCGGGGACTAGCGGGATTCGAGGGGGAGCTGTTTTTT. Translating it yields CASSRGLAGFEGELFF. J is TRBJ2-2 and V is TRBV28; 13 bases are shared with TRBD2. Germline V gives CDR1 MDHEN, CDR2 SYDVKM. With V trimmed by 6 bases and J by 8 bases, 9 bases remained unmatched. This CDR3 has 16 residues.

The chain couples TRBV7-2 to TRBJ2-7; D may be TRBD1 (5 bases). The CDR3 is made up of 13 amino acids. Germline loops: CDR1 SGHTA, CDR2 FQGNSA. Trimming pared 3 bases from V and 2 bases from J, leaving 8 bases between. The CDR3 region has the DNA TGTGCCAGCAGCTTCCAGGGCCCCTACGAGCAGTACTTC. As protein: CASSFQGPYEQYF.

J is TRBJ1-1 and V is TRBV19; D might be TRBD1 (6 bases). The germline V gene has CDR1 LNHDA and CDR2 SQIVND (reference sequence). The length of the CDR3 is 12 residues. Deletions cut 3 bases from V and 10 bases from J, with 12 bases between. The CDR3 DNA sequence: TGTGCCAGTAGTATCTTTTGGGGGCCAGCTTTCTTT. It specifies CASSIFWGPAFF. Full variable domain (rest looked up from reference TRBV19 and TRBJ1-1): DGGITQSPKYLFRKEGQNVTLSCEQNLNHDAMYWYRQDPGQGLRLIYYSQIVNDFQKGDIAEGYSVSREKKESFPLTVTSAQKNPTAFYLCASSIFWGPAFFGQGTRLTVV.

J is TRBJ1-2 and V is TRBV5-8; perhaps TRBD1 as D (6 bases). CDR3 length: 15 amino acids. The V end lost 0 bases, the J end lost 6 bases, and 15 bases lay between the germline ends. Germline CDR1 is SGHTS and CDR2 is YDEGEE. The chain's CDR3 is CASSLVGGLDDGYTF. CDR3 DNA sequence: TGTGCCAGCAGCTTGGTTGGGGGCCTCGATGATGGCTACACCTTC.

V gene TRBV27 combines with J gene TRBJ2-5; 8 bases agree with TRBD2. V lost 3 bases to trimming and J lost 5 bases; unmatched junction nucleotides: 11. Germline V gene sequence: CDR1 MNHEY, CDR2 SMNVEV (reference sequence). This CDR3 has 16 amino acids. CDR3 DNA sequence: TGTGCCAGCAGTTTGGTTAGCGGGGCCCGACGGGAGACCCAGTACTTC. Translating it yields CASSLVSGARRETQYF.

The V and J genes are TRBV5-6 and TRBJ2-1, with a tentative D call TRBD2 (5 bases). V lost 2 bases to trimming and J lost 5 bases, with 11 bases between them. CDR3 length equals 14 residues. Per germline, CDR1 SGHDT and CDR2 YYEEEE. CDR3 nucleotide sequence: TGTGCCAGCAGCTTTTGGACTGGACACAATGAGCAGTTCTTC. Translation gives CASSFWTGHNEQFF.